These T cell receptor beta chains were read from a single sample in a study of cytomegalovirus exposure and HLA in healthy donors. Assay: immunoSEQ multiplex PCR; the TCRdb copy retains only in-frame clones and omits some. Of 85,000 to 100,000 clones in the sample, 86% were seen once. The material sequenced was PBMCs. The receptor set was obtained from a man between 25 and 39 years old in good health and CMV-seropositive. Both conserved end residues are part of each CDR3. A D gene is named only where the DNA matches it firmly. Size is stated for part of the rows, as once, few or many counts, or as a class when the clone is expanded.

TGTGCCAGCAGCCAATCTCAATCCGGTAACGGAAACACCATATATTTT | CASSQSQSGNGNTIYF | 16 | TRBJ1-3 | TRBV4-2 | - | -
TGTGCCAGCAGCCAGGACGGGACTAGCGGGAGCTCCTACAATGAGCAGTTCTTC | CASSQDGTSGSSYNEQFF | 18 | TRBJ2-1 | TRBV4-2 | - | TRBD2
TGTGCCAGCTCCGGTGCAGGGATGGATTATGGCTACACCTTC | CASSGAGMDYGYTF | 14 | TRBJ1-2 | TRBV6-6 | - | -
TGTGCCAGCAGCATCTTTCGGGAGACGATTCAGCCCAATGAGCAGTTCTTC | CASSIFRETIQPNEQFF | 17 | TRBJ2-1 | TRBV21-1 | - | -
TGTGCCAGCAGTGAAAGAGGACAGGGGTGGGAGCAGTACTTC | CASSERGQGWEQYF | 14 | TRBJ2-7 | TRBV2 | - | TRBD1
TGTGCCAGCAGTATGTACCCCAATGACAGGGGTCACGGCTACACCTTC | CASSMYPNDRGHGYTF | 16 | TRBJ1-2 | TRBV28 | once | TRBD1
TGTGCCTGGAGCGGAACAGGGGGCATGAACACTGAAGCTTTCTTT | CAWSGTGGMNTEAFF | 15 | TRBJ1-1 | TRBV30 | - | TRBD1
TGTGTCAGAAGCTTAGTCCGCAGAAATCAGCCCCAGCATTTT | CVRSLVRRNQPQHF | 14 | TRBJ1-5 | TRBV7-5 | few | -
TGTGCCAGTAGTATCCTCCAGGGAATACCGCCCAATCAGCCCCAGCATTTT | CASSILQGIPPNQPQHF | 17 | TRBJ1-5 | TRBV19 | - | -
TGCGCCAGCCGACTAGCGGGAGTCACAGATACGCAGTATTTT | CASRLAGVTDTQYF | 14 | TRBJ2-3 | TRBV5-1 | - | TRBD2
TGCGCCAGCAGCTTGAAATCCTCGAGCTCCTACAATGAGCAGTTCTTC | CASSLKSSSSYNEQFF | 16 | TRBJ2-1 | TRBV5-1 | once | -
TGCGCCAGCAGCTTGCAGGTCAGCTACGAGCAGTACTTC | CASSLQVSYEQYF | 13 | TRBJ2-7 | TRBV5-1 | - | -
TGTGCCAGCTCACCAGGAGGAAGTTATGGCTACACCTTC | CASSPGGSYGYTF | 13 | TRBJ1-2 | TRBV18 | - | -
TGCGCCAGCAGCCCCGGACTAGCGGGAGTTGCTGATACGCAGTATTTT | CASSPGLAGVADTQYF | 16 | TRBJ2-3 | TRBV5-1 | - | TRBD2
TGCGCCAGCAGCCCAGGGTTCGCTGGGGCCAACGTCCTGACTTTC | CASSPGFAGANVLTF | 15 | TRBJ2-6 | TRBV5-1 | - | -
TGTGCCAGCAGTTTCGGCCAGGGAAACGAGCAGTACTTC | CASSFGQGNEQYF | 13 | TRBJ2-7 | TRBV28 | - | -
TGTGCCAGCGGACGGACTACCCCCTACGAGCAGTACTTC | CASGRTTPYEQYF | 13 | TRBJ2-7 | TRBV27 | - | -
TGTGCCAGCAGCCAAGCAAGGAGGAATGAGCAGTTCTTC | CASSQARRNEQFF | 13 | TRBJ2-1 | TRBV14 | - | -
TGTGCCAGTAGTACAATTCAGGGGGCCTCCTACAATGAGCAGTTCTTC | CASSTIQGASYNEQFF | 16 | TRBJ2-1 | TRBV19 | - | TRBD1
TGTGCCAGCAGAAGGGACAGGAGCGCAGATACGCAGTATTTT | CASRRDRSADTQYF | 14 | TRBJ2-3 | TRBV25-1 | - | TRBD1
TGTGCCATCAGTGAAGGGGCGTCCTCTGGGGCCAACGTCCTGACTTTC | CAISEGASSGANVLTF | 16 | TRBJ2-6 | TRBV10-3 | once | -
TGTGCCAGCAGCTCCCGCCCCCAGACGGCTCAAGGGGGCTATGGCTACACCTTC | CASSSRPQTAQGGYGYTF | 18 | TRBJ1-2 | TRBV7-9 | - | -
TGTGCCAGCAGGGTAGGAGCAGATACGCAGTATTTT | CASRVGADTQYF | 12 | TRBJ2-3 | TRBV6-1 | - | -
TGCAGCGTTGAAGGGTCTAGCGGGCTTTATTGGGAGACCCAGTACTTC | CSVEGSSGLYWETQYF | 16 | TRBJ2-5 | TRBV29-1 | - | TRBD2